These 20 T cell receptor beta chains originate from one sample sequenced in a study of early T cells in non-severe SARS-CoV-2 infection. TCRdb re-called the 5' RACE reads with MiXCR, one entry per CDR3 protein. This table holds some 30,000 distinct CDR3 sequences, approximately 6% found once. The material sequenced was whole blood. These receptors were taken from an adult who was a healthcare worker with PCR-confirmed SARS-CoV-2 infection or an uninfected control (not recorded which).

This chain's CDR3 is CASSLRTTGAGGASYEQYF. The CDR3 DNA is TGTGCCAGCAGTTTAAGGACTACAGGGGCTGGGGGGGCCTCCTACGAGCAGTACTTC. The chain employs TRBV28 and TRBJ2-7; D may be TRBD1 or TRBD2 (7 bases each). This CDR3 is built from 19 residues. Trimming left V 2 bases short and J 0 bases short, with 23 bases between. Germline V gene lookup returns CDR1 MDHEN and CDR2 SYDVKM. The full variable domain, rest sourced from reference TRBV28 and TRBJ2-7, is DVKVTQSSRYLVKRTGEKVFLECVQDMDHENMFWYRQDPGLGLRLIYFSYDVKMKEKGDIPEGYSVSREKKERFSLILESASTNQTSMYLCASSLRTTGAGGASYEQYFGPGTRLTVT.

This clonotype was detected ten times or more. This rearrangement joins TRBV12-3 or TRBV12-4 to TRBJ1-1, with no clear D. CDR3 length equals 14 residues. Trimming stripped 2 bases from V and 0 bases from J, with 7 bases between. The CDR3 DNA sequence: TGTGCCAGCAGTTTAAACGGTGTGAACACTGAAGCTTTCTTT. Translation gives CASSLNGVNTEAFF.

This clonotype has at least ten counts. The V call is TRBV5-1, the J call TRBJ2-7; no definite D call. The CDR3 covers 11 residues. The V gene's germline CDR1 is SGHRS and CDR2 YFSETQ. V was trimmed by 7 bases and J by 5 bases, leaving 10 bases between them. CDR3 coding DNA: TGCGCCAGCGGAAACACCCACGAGCAGTACTTC. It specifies CASGNTHEQYF.

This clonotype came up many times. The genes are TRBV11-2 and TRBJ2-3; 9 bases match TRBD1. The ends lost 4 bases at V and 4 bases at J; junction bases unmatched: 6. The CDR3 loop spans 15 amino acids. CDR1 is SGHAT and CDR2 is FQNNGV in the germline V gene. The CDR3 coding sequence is TGTGCCAGCAGCTACGTGGACAGGGGACCAGATACGCAGTATTTT. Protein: CASSYVDRGPDTQYF.

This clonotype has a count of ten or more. The CDR3 DNA sequence: TGTGCCAGCAGCACTCAAACCAGGGTTGGCAAAAACATTCAGTACTTC. Translating gives CASSTQTRVGKNIQYF. This sequence joins TRBV13 and TRBJ2-4, with a possible D match to TRBD1 (5 bases). V lost 5 bases and J lost 3, with 17 bases in between. CDR1 and CDR2 from the germline V gene are PRHDT and FYEKMQ (reference sequence). This CDR3 comprises 16 residues. Complete variable domain (other parts from reference TRBV13 and TRBJ2-4): AAGVIQSPRHLIKEKRETATLKCYPIPRHDTVYWYQQGPGQDPQFLISFYEKMQSDKGSIPDRFSAQQFSDYHSELNMSSLELGDSALYFCASSTQTRVGKNIQYFGAGTRLSVL.

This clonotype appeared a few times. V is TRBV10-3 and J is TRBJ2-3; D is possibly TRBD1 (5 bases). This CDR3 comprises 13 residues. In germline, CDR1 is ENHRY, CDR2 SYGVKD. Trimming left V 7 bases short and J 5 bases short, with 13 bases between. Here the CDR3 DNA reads TGTGCCATCACCGATGGGGCTAAAGATACGCAGTATTTT. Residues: CAITDGAKDTQYF.

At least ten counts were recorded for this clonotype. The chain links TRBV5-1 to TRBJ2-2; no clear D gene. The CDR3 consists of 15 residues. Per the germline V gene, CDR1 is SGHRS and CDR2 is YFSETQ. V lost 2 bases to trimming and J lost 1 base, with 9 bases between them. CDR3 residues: CASSFEGQNTGELFF. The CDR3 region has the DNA TGCGCCAGCAGCTTCGAAGGTCAGAACACCGGGGAGCTGTTTTTT. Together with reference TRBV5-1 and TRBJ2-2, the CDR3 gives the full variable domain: KAGVTQTPRYLIKTRGQQVTLSCSPISGHRSVSWYQQTPGQGLQFLFEYFSETQRNKGNFPGRFSGRQFSNSRSEMNVSTLELGDSALYLCASSFEGQNTGELFFGEGSRLTVL.

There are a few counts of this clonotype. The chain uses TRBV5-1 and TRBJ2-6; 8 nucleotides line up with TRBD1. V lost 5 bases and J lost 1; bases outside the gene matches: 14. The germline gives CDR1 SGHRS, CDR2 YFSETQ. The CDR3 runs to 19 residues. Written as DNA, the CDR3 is TGCGCCAGCAGTTTAGGTACCGGGACAGGAAAGTCTGGGGCCAACGTCCTGACTTTC. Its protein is CASSLGTGTGKSGANVLTF. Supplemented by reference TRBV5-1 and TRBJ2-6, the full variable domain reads KAGVTQTPRYLIKTRGQQVTLSCSPISGHRSVSWYQQTPGQGLQFLFEYFSETQRNKGNFPGRFSGRQFSNSRSEMNVSTLELGDSALYLCASSLGTGTGKSGANVLTFGAGSRLTVL.

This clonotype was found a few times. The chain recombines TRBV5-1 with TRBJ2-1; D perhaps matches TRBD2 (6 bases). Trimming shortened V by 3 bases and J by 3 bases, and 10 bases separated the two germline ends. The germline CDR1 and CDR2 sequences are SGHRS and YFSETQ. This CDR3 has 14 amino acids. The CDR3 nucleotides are TGCGCCAGCAGCTCCGGACTAAACTACAATGAGCAGTTCTTC. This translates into CASSSGLNYNEQFF.

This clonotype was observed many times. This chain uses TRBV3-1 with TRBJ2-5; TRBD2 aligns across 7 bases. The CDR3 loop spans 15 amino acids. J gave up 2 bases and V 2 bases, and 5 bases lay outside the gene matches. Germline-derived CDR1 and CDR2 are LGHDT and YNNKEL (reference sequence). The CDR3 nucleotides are TGTGCCAGCAGCCAATGGACTAGGGCACAAGAGACCCAGTACTTC. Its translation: CASSQWTRAQETQYF.

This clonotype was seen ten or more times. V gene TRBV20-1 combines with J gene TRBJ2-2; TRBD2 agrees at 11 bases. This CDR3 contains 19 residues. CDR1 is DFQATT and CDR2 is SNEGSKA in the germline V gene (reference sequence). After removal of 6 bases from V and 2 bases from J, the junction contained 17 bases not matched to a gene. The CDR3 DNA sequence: TGCAGTGCCGCAATGACCCTTGGTAGCGGGAGGGGAAACACCGGGGAGCTGTTTTTT. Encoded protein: CSAAMTLGSGRGNTGELFF.

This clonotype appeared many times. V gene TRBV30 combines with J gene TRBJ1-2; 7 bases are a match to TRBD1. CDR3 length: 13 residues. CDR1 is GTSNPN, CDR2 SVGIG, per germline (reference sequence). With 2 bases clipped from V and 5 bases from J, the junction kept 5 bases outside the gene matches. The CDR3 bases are TGTGCCTGGAGTTTAAGGGACAGTTATGGCTACACCTTC. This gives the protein CAWSLRDSYGYTF.

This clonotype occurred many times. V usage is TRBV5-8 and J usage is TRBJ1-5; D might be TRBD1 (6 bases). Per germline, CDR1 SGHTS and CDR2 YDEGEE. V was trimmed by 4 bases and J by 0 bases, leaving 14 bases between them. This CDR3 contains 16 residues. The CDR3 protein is CASSREGVVSNQPQHF. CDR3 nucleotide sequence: TGTGCCAGCAGCCGTGAGGGGGTTGTTAGCAATCAGCCCCAGCATTTT. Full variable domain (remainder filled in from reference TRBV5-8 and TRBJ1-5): EAGVTQSPTHLIKTRGQQATLRCSPISGHTSVYWYQQALGLGLQFLLWYDEGEERNRGNFPPRFSGRQFPNYSSELNVNALELEDSALYLCASSREGVVSNQPQHFGDGTRLSIL.

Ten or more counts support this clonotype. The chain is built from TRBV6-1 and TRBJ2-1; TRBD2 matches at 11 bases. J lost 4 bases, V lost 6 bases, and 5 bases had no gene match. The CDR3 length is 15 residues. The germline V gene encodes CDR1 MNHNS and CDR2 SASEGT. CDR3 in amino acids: CASRGTSGVYNEQFF. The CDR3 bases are TGTGCCAGCAGAGGGACTAGCGGAGTTTACAATGAGCAGTTCTTC.

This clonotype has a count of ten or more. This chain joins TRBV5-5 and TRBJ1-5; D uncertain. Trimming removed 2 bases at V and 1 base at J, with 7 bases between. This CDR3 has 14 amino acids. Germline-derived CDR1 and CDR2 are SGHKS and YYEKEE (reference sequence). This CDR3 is CASSFRSSNQPQHF. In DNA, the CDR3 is TGTGCCAGCAGCTTCAGGTCAAGCAATCAGCCCCAGCATTTT.

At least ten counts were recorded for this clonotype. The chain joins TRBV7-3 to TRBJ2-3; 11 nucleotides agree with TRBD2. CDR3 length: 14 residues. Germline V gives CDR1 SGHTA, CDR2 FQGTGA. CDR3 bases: TGTGCTACGTCCCTAGCGGGAGGAGCGGATACGCAGTATTTT. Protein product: CATSLAGGADTQYF.

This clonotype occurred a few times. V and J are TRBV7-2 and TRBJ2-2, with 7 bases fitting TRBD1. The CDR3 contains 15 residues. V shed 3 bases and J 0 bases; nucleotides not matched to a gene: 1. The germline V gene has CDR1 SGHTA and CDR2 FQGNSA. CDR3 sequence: CASSFGTANTGELFF. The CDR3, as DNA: TGTGCCAGCAGCTTCGGGACAGCGAACACCGGGGAGCTGTTTTTT.

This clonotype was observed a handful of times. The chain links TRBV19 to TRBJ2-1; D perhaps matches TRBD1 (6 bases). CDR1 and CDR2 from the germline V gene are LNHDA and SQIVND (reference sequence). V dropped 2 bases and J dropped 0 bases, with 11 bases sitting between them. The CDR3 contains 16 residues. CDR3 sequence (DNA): TGTGCCAGTAGTATAAGAGGGACAAGCTCCTACAATGAGCAGTTCTTC. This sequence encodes CASSIRGTSSYNEQFF.

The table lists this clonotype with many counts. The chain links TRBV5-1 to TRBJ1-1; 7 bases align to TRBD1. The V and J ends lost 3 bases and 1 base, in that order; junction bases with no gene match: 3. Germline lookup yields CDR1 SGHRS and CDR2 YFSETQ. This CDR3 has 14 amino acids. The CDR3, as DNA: TGCGCCAGCAGCTCGGGACAGCCGAACACTGAAGCTTTCTTT. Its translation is CASSSGQPNTEAFF.

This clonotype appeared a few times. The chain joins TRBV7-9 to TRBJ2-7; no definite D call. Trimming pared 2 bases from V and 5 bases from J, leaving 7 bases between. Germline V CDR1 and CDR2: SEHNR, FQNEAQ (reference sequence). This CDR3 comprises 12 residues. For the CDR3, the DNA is TGTGCCAGCAGCTTAACCCTAGACGAGCAGTACTTC. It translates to CASSLTLDEQYF.